This entry lists 16 T cell receptor beta chains sequenced from one sample in a study of Ad26.COV2.S vaccination and SARS-CoV-2 variants. The assay was immunoSEQ multiplex PCR, and TCRdb's table has in-frame clones only and misses some. The table lists 500,000 or so clones, roughly nine tenths of them singletons. Treatment of the sample: some 19 received Ad26.COV2.S at low or high dose, single or two shots; about 5 received placebo; per-sample allocation not given. The samples date from day 63 after the first vaccine or placebo injection. The specimen comprised peripheral blood, sampled in a trial of Ad26.COV2.S vaccine versus placebo. The source of these receptors is a person between 18 and 65 years old who received the Ad26.COV2.S COVID-19 vaccine or a placebo.

The chain combines TRBV9 with TRBJ1-5, with 7 nucleotides matching TRBD1. CDR3 length equals 15 residues. Germline V gene sequence: CDR1 SGDLS, CDR2 YYNGEE. With V trimmed by 3 bases and J by 9 bases, 12 bases remained unmatched. CDR3 region: CASSEGKDRAVPQHF. Here the CDR3 DNA reads TGTGCCAGCAGCGAGGGAAAAGACAGGGCAGTGCCCCAGCATTTT.

CDR3 sequence: CASSLTRGAYNEQFF. CDR3 DNA: TGTGCCAGCAGCTTAACCAGGGGTGCCTACAATGAGCAGTTCTTC. V is TRBV7-9 and J is TRBJ2-1; D is possibly TRBD1 (6 bases). V was cut by 2 bases and J by 2 bases, with 10 bases left in between. This CDR3 is 15 amino acids long. CDR1 is SEHNR and CDR2 is FQNEAQ in the germline V gene (reference sequence).

This clone was seen a single time. The J gene is TRBJ1-1, the V gene TRBV5-1, with TRBD1 identical over 7 bases. The length of the CDR3 is 13 residues. Germline V gene data show CDR1 as SGHRS and CDR2 as YFSETQ. Germline trimming cut 5 bases from V and 3 bases from J; bases unmatched to any gene: 4. The CDR3 coding sequence is TGCGCCAGCAGTAGAACAGGGGACACTGAAGCTTTCTTT. Encoded protein: CASSRTGDTEAFF.

The J gene is TRBJ2-1, the V gene TRBV4-1; TRBD2 aligns across 13 bases. CDR3 length: 19 amino acids. Germline V gives CDR1 MGHRA, CDR2 YSYEKL. Losses at the gene ends were 1 base for V and 11 bases for J; bases not matched to a gene: 17. The DNA of the CDR3 is TGCGCCAGCAGCCAAGTCCTCCCCCCTACTAGCGGGAGGGCCCATCAGCAGTTCTTC. Translation gives CASSQVLPPTSGRAHQQFF.

J is TRBJ2-5 and V is TRBV27; TRBD2 aligns across 10 bases. The CDR3 runs 15 residues. Losses at the gene ends were 6 bases for V and 1 base for J; bases not matched to a gene: 5. The V gene's germline CDR1 is MNHEY and CDR2 SMNVEV (reference sequence). The CDR3 region has the DNA TGTGCCAGCAGCATAGCGGGGGGCCTCCAAGAGACCCAGTACTTC. The encoded protein is CASSIAGGLQETQYF.

This rearrangement joins TRBV23-1 to TRBJ1-5, with 8 bases lining up with TRBD1. TRBV23-1 is annotated as an ORF whose role is uncertain. The CDR3 is 17 amino acids. Unmatched junction bases numbered 11, after V lost 2 bases and J lost 5 bases. CDR3 in DNA: TGCGCCAGCAGTCAAATCCGAATTGGACAGGGATATCAGCCCCAGCATTTT. As protein: CASSQIRIGQGYQPQHF.

This clone was counted once. Relative to the germline gene, one junction end is altered; a read error may explain this. The chain links TRBV7-7 to TRBJ2-5, with 11 bases fitting TRBD2. This CDR3 has 15 residues. CDR1 is SSHAT, CDR2 FNYEAQ, per germline (reference sequence). This chain's CDR3 is CASSFRLAGQETQYF. DNA for the CDR3: TGTGCTAGCAGCTTTAGACTAGCGGGGCAAGAGACCCAGTACTTC. The full variable domain, with the rest looked up from reference TRBV7-7 and TRBJ2-5, is GAGVSQSPRYKVTKRGQDVTLRCDPISSHATLYWYQQALGQGPEFLTYFNYEAQPDKSGLPSDRFSAERPEGSISTLTIQRTEQRDSAMYRCASSFRLAGQETQYFGPGTRLLVL.

J is TRBJ1-2 and V is TRBV11-2, with 9 bases that match TRBD1. Germline assignment: CDR1 SGHAT and CDR2 FQNNGV. The V and J ends lost 4 bases and 2 bases, in that order; junction bases with no gene match: 2. CDR3 length: 14 residues. CDR3 DNA: TGTGCCAGCAGCTCCGGACAGGGGAACTATGGCTACACCTTC. The encoded protein is CASSSGQGNYGYTF. Variable domain in full (rest from reference TRBV11-2 and TRBJ1-2): EAGVAQSPRYKIIEKRQSVAFWCNPISGHATLYWYQQILGQGPKLLIQFQNNGVVDDSQLPKDRFSAERLKGVDSTLKIQPAKLEDSAVYLCASSSGQGNYGYTFGSGTRLTVV.

This clone was detected once. The chain couples TRBV7-2 to TRBJ1-1; D gene unclear. The CDR3 spans 14 residues. The V end was cut by 2 bases, the J end by 1 base, with 8 bases between. Germline values: CDR1 SGHTA, CDR2 FQGNSA. DNA of the CDR3: TGTGCCAGCAGCTTACGGGCCTGGAACACTGAAGCTTTCTTT. It specifies CASSLRAWNTEAFF.

This chain uses TRBV6-6 with TRBJ2-7; TRBD2 is a possible D gene (5 bases). CDR1 is MNHNY and CDR2 is SVGAGI in the germline V gene (reference sequence). Trimming cost V 10 bases and J 0 bases, with 13 bases left between them. This CDR3 is 13 amino acids long. The CDR3 reads CATNPGSSYEQYV. CDR3 bases: TGTGCCACCAATCCGGGGAGCTCCTACGAGCAGTACGTC.

The chain has TRBV11-3 and TRBJ2-5, with 9 positions matching TRBD1. In germline, CDR1 is SGHNT, CDR2 YENEEA. Losses at the gene ends were 5 bases for V and 2 bases for J; bases not matched to a gene: 6. This CDR3 contains 15 residues. The CDR3 reads CASSRDREYQETQYF. Written as DNA, the CDR3 is TGTGCCAGCAGCCGGGACAGGGAATATCAAGAGACCCAGTACTTC.

The chain employs TRBV19 and TRBJ2-3; 7 bases fit TRBD1. Looked up from germline, CDR1 is LNHDA and CDR2 is SQIVND (reference sequence). J gave up 1 base and V 1 base, and 5 bases lay outside the gene matches. The CDR3 covers 16 residues. DNA for the CDR3: TGTGCCAGTAGTATAGGGGGACAGCGACGCACAGATACGCAGTATTTT. It encodes CASSIGGQRRTDTQYF.

The chain uses TRBV12-3 or TRBV12-4 and TRBJ2-1, with no clear D. V was pared by 3 bases and J by 6 bases, with 3 bases between. This CDR3 comprises 11 residues. The CDR3 loop reads CASSLTNEQFF. The CDR3, as DNA: TGTGCCAGCAGTTTGACCAATGAGCAGTTCTTC.

This sequence joins TRBV5-5 and TRBJ2-3; D ambiguous. The CDR3 has 15 residues. Germline CDR1 SGHKS, CDR2 YYEKEE (reference sequence). V was clipped by 0 bases and J by 1 base, with 9 bases between them. CDR3: CASSLDGFRTDTQYF. The CDR3 bases are TGTGCCAGCAGCTTGGATGGATTTCGCACAGATACGCAGTATTTT.

This chain links TRBV9 with TRBJ1-5; D is unclear. The CDR3 totals 13 residues. Germline-derived CDR1 and CDR2 are SGDLS and YYNGEE. Deletions cut 0 bases from V and 7 bases from J, with 8 bases between. CDR3 nucleotides: TGTGCCAGCAGCGTAGGACCGCTCCAGCCCCAGCATTTT. This gives the protein CASSVGPLQPQHF. Filled out from reference TRBV9 and TRBJ1-5, the complete variable domain reads DSGVTQTPKHLITATGQRVTLRCSPRSGDLSVYWYQQSLDQGLQFLIQYYNGEERAKGNILERFSAQQFPDLHSELNLSSLELGDSALYFCASSVGPLQPQHFGDGTRLSIL.

The V gene is TRBV29-1, the J gene TRBJ1-2; 10 bases line up with TRBD1. Germline CDR1 is SQVTM and CDR2 is ANQGSEA. The CDR3 length is 14 residues. V lost 4 bases, J lost 4 bases, and 6 bases stayed unmatched. The CDR3 DNA follows: TGCAGCGTTGCGGAGGGACAGGGGTTCTATGGCTACACCTTC. This gives the protein CSVAEGQGFYGYTF.